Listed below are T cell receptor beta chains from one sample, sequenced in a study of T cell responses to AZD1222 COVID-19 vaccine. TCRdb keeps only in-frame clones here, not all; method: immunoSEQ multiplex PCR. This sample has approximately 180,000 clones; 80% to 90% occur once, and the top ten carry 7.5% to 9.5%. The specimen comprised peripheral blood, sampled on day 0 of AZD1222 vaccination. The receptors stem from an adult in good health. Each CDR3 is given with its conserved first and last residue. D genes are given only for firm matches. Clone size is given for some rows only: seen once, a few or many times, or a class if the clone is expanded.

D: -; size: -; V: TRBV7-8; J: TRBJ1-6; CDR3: CASSLLEYSPLHF; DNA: TGTGCCAGCAGCTTATTGGAATATTCACCCCTCCACTTT
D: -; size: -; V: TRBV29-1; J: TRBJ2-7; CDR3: CSVGGRGYEQYF; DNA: TGCAGCGTTGGAGGCCGGGGTTACGAGCAGTACTTC
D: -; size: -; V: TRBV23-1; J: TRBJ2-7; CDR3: CASSQSRGYEQYF; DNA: TGCGCCAGCAGTCAATCGAGGGGGTACGAGCAGTACTTC
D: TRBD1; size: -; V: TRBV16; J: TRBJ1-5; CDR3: CASSQTGQSDQPQHF; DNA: TGTGCCAGCAGCCAAACGGGACAGTCCGATCAGCCCCAGCATTTT
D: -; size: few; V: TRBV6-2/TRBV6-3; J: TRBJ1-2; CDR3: CASSYSRGGGYTF; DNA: TGTGCCAGCAGTTACTCGAGGGGTGGTGGCTACACCTTC
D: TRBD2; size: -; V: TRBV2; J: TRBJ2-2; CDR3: CASSGAPGGSVDTGELFF; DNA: TGTGCCAGCAGCGGGGCCCCGGGGGGGTCGGTTGACACCGGGGAGCTGTTTTTT
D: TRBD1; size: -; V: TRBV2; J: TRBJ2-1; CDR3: CASSRTGGIEQFF; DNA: TGTGCCAGCAGCCGGACAGGGGGAATTGAGCAGTTCTTC
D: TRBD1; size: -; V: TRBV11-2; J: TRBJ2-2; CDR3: CASSFTPGTGANTGELFF; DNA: TGTGCCAGCAGCTTCACACCCGGGACAGGGGCCAACACCGGGGAGCTGTTTTTT
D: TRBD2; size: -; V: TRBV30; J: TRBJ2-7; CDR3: CAWSVPQAGGSYEQYF; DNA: TGTGCCTGGAGTGTACCTCAAGCGGGGGGGTCCTACGAGCAGTACTTC
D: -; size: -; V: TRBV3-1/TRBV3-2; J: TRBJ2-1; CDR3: CASSQGSPNQFF; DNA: TGTGCCAGCAGCCAGGGATCCCCTAATCAGTTCTTC
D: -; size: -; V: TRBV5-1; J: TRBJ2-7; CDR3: CASSLTGGLYEQYF; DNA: TGCGCCAGCAGCTTGACCGGGGGCCTTTACGAGCAGTACTTC
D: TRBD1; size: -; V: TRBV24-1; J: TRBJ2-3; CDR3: CATSGNRDRGTDTQYF; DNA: TGTGCCACCAGTGGGAACCGGGACAGGGGCACAGATACGCAGTATTTT
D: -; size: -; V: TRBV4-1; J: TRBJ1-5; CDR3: CASSQERTLNQPQHF; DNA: TGCGCCAGCAGCCAAGAGAGGACCTTGAATCAGCCCCAGCATTTT
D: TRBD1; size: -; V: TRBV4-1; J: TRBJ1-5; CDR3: CASSQEYPGGGQPQHF; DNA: TGCGCCAGCAGCCAAGAGTACCCAGGGGGCGGTCAGCCCCAGCATTTT
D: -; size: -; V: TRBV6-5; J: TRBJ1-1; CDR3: CASTLTLNTEAFF; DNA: TGTGCCAGCACCTTAACACTTAACACTGAAGCTTTCTTT
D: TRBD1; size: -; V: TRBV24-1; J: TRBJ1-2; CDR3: CATSQTGQGHGYTF; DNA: TGTGCCACCAGTCAGACCGGACAGGGGCACGGCTACACCTTC
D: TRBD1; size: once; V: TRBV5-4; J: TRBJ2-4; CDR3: CASSLPGQRNIQYF; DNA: TGTGCCAGCAGCCTACCGGGACAGAGAAACATTCAGTACTTC
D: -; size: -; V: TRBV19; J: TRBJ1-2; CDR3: CASSMHQGIYGYTF; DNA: TGTGCCAGTAGTATGCATCAGGGGATCTATGGCTACACCTTC
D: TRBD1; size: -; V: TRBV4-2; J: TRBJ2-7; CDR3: CASSQDRWDRIQTYEQYF; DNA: TGTGCCAGCAGCCAAGATAGATGGGACAGAATACAGACCTACGAGCAGTACTTC
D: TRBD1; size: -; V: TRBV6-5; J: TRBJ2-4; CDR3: CASNIDRGGNIQYF; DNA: TGTGCCAGCAATATCGACAGGGGCGGAAACATTCAGTACTTC
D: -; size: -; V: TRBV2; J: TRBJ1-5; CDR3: CASSGTAKNQPQHF; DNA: TGTGCCAGCAGTGGGACAGCTAAAAATCAGCCCCAGCATTTT
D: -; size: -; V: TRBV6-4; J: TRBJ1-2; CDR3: CASSDSGGYGYTF; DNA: TGTGCCAGCAGTGACTCAGGTGGCTATGGCTACACCTTC
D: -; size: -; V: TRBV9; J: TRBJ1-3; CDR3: CASSTRGREQNTIYF; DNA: TGTGCCAGCAGCACTCGTGGACGCGAACAAAACACCATATATTTT
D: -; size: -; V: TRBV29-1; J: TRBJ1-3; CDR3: CSARTASGNTIYF; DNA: TGCAGCGCCAGGACGGCCTCTGGAAACACCATATATTTT
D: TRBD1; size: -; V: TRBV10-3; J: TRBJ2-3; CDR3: CAISEEQGSTDTQYF; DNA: TGTGCCATCAGTGAAGAACAGGGGTCCACAGATACGCAGTATTTT